This TCR beta chain was profiled in a study of cytomegalovirus exposure and HLA in healthy donors. As for the study in general: Membership in the Caucasian-associated ancestry cluster was found for around four fifths of a few hundred genotyped donors.

Use of 60 Vbeta and 13 Jbeta primers characterized the PCR. Measured with immunoSEQ multiplex PCR; TCRdb has only the in-frame clones, and not every one. The sample yields about 62,000 clones, roughly 73% seen once. Study-level points and caveats: The authors later found HLA-associated TCR beta chains more clonally expanded than equally common others. CMV serostatus alone was available as immune exposure information. According to the study, 150 to 200 TCR beta chains were cytomegalovirus-associated.

On this clone: Its cognate antigen is unknown.

Germline V gene data show CDR1 as SGHTA and CDR2 as FQGNSA. Trimming took 5 bases from V and 8 from J, leaving 13 bases between them. The CDR3 contains 13 residues. The receptor comes from a man in his forties in good health and CMV-seronegative. Sequences were obtained from PBMCs. The chain uses TRBV7-2 and TRBJ2-4; TRBD2 might be the D (6 bases). DNA for the CDR3: TGTGCCAGCAGCCCCTTTGGCGGGGACATTCAGTACTTC. As protein: CASSPFGGDIQYF.